Following are 24 T cell receptor beta chains from one sample sequenced in a study of OX40 agonist ivuxolimab in advanced cancers. Profiled with immunoSEQ multiplex PCR; TCRdb holds only in-frame clones, not every one. The sample contains 65,000 to 80,000 clones, approximately 78% of which appear only once. Source: CD4+ or CD8+ T cells sorted from blood, taken in a trial of the OX40 agonist ivuxolimab. These receptors were obtained from an adult with an advanced solid tumor such as melanoma, head and neck, liver or kidney cancer.

The CDR3 DNA is TGTGCCAGCAGCCTCGGGGATACGCAGTATTTT. Protein sequence: CASSLGDTQYF. This rearrangement joins TRBV9 to TRBJ2-3; D is unclear. The CDR3 consists of 11 residues. Germline V gene sequence: CDR1 SGDLS, CDR2 YYNGEE. V was pared by 4 bases and J by 6 bases, with 6 bases between. Full variable domain (rest looked up from reference TRBV9 and TRBJ2-3): DSGVTQTPKHLITATGQRVTLRCSPRSGDLSVYWYQQSLDQGLQFLIQYYNGEERAKGNILERFSAQQFPDLHSELNLSSLELGDSALYFCASSLGDTQYFGPGTRLTVL.

The CDR3 sequence is CASSEGVLNTIYF. The DNA for the CDR3 is TGTGCCAGCAGTGAAGGAGTTCTCAACACCATATATTTT. The chain carries TRBV6-1 and TRBJ1-3, with unresolved D. Per germline, CDR1 MNHNS and CDR2 SASEGT. V lost 1 base and J 7 bases, leaving 8 bases between the germline ends. This CDR3 spans 13 amino acids.

The V gene is TRBV2, the J gene TRBJ2-1, with 8 bases that match TRBD1. The CDR3 length is 17 residues. CDR1 and CDR2 (germline): SNHLY, FYNNEI. Trimming took 7 bases from V and 6 from J; bases not matched to a gene: 17. The CDR3 nucleotides read TGTGCCAGCACCGGAGGGGCAGGGGGCGCACACAGCAATGAGCAGTTCTTC. This gives the protein CASTGGAGGAHSNEQFF.

The rearrangement joins TRBV27 to TRBJ2-2; maybe TRBD1 (7 bases). V shed 8 bases and J shed 4 bases, with 14 bases lying between them. The CDR3 contains 14 residues. Germline V CDR1 and CDR2: MNHEY, SMNVEV (reference sequence). CDR3 coding DNA: TGTGCCAGCCTGGCTCAGGGGGGCACCGGGGAGCTGTTTTTT. Protein: CASLAQGGTGELFF.

The V call is TRBV4-2, the J call TRBJ1-3; D is perhaps TRBD1 (5 bases). The CDR3 has 16 amino acids. The germline gives CDR1 LGHNA, CDR2 YNFKEQ. V was pared by 1 base and J by 3 bases, with 13 bases between. The CDR3 region is CASSQGTPGGGNTIYF. The CDR3 nucleotides are TGTGCCAGCAGCCAAGGCACACCGGGGGGTGGAAACACCATATATTTT.

The chain links TRBV28 to TRBJ2-1; possibly TRBD2 for D (6 bases). Trimming shortened V by 4 bases and J by 7 bases, and 11 bases separated the two germline ends. Germline values: CDR1 MDHEN, CDR2 SYDVKM. The CDR3 loop spans 13 amino acids. CDR3 nucleotides: TGTGCCAGCAGTTCCGGCCGGGGGAATGAGCAGTTCTTC. This gives the protein CASSSGRGNEQFF.

V and J are TRBV5-4 and TRBJ2-5; D uncertain. Trimming cost V 5 bases and J 5 bases, with 13 bases left between them. The CDR3 consists of 13 residues. The V gene's germline CDR1 is SGHNT and CDR2 YYREEE (reference sequence). DNA of the CDR3: TGTGCCAGCAGGTCCGGCACAACGGAGACCCAGTACTTC. Its translation is CASRSGTTETQYF.

The V call is TRBV11-1, the J call TRBJ2-1; a weak D match, TRBD2 (6 bases). Trimming left V 0 bases short and J 4 bases short, with 10 bases between. Germline V gene sequence: CDR1 SGHAT, CDR2 FQDESV (reference sequence). The CDR3 totals 15 residues. CDR3 DNA sequence: TGTGCCAGCAGCTTAGCGGGAGGAACGTACAATGAGCAGTTCTTC. The encoded protein is CASSLAGGTYNEQFF.

There are a few counts of this clone. The chain has TRBV6-5 and TRBJ1-5; D is unclear. Trimming pared 9 bases from V and 5 bases from J, leaving 14 bases between. Germline V CDR1 and CDR2: MNHEY, SVGAGI. The CDR3 length is 13 residues. As DNA, the CDR3 is TGTGCCAGGTTAGAAAGGAGCGATCAGCCCCAGCATTTT. This sequence encodes CARLERSDQPQHF.

This chain joins TRBV7-9 and TRBJ2-7; 8 bases are a match to TRBD2. CDR3 length: 13 amino acids. The trim removed 7 bases at V and 2 bases at J, leaving 4 bases unmatched. Per the germline V gene, CDR1 is SEHNR and CDR2 is FQNEAQ (reference sequence). The CDR3 is CASTSGRPYEQYF. DNA of the CDR3: TGTGCCAGCACCAGCGGGAGACCCTACGAGCAGTACTTC.

This chain joins TRBV30 and TRBJ2-3; a possible D gene is TRBD2 (6 bases). In germline, CDR1 is GTSNPN, CDR2 SVGIG (reference sequence). The CDR3 contains 16 residues. Trimming took off 4 bases at V and 1 base at J, with 18 bases between the two ends. CDR3 sequence: CAWNIPWASGTDTQYF. CDR3 nucleotides: TGTGCCTGGAATATCCCCTGGGCTAGCGGCACAGATACGCAGTATTTT.

The rearrangement links TRBV28 to TRBJ1-4, with 9 positions matching TRBD1. V was clipped by 5 bases and J by 7 bases; unmatched bases: 8. Germline lookup yields CDR1 MDHEN and CDR2 SYDVKM. CDR3 length: 15 residues. CDR3 bases: TGTGCCAGCAGTCCCGGGACAGGGCTTAGTGAAAAACTGTTTTTT. It encodes CASSPGTGLSEKLFF. The whole variable domain, remainder taken from reference TRBV28 and TRBJ1-4, is DVKVTQSSRYLVKRTGEKVFLECVQDMDHENMFWYRQDPGLGLRLIYFSYDVKMKEKGDIPEGYSVSREKKERFSLILESASTNQTSMYLCASSPGTGLSEKLFFGSGTQLSVL.

The chain is built from TRBV7-9 and TRBJ1-2; 7 bases line up with TRBD1. The CDR3 sequence is 15 residues long. CDR1 is SEHNR, CDR2 FQNEAQ, per germline (reference sequence). Trimming took 1 base from V and 4 from J; bases not matched to a gene: 6. The CDR3 sequence: CASSLEGGAGYGYTF. CDR3 coding DNA: TGTGCCAGCAGCTTAGAAGGGGGCGCTGGCTATGGCTACACCTTC.

This chain joins TRBV29-1 and TRBJ1-5; the D gene is possibly TRBD1 (5 bases). Germline CDR1 is SQVTM and CDR2 is ANQGSEA. The CDR3 sequence is 12 residues long. V lost 6 bases to trimming and J lost 1 base, with 7 bases between them. CDR3: CSVAGSNQPQHF. CDR3 DNA: TGCAGCGTGGCAGGGAGCAATCAGCCCCAGCATTTT.

The chain recombines TRBV9 with TRBJ2-7, with TRBD1 matching 9 bases. The CDR3 sequence is 14 residues long. CDR1 is SGDLS, CDR2 YYNGEE, per germline. Unmatched junction bases numbered 9, after V lost 5 bases and J lost 6 bases. CDR3 loop: CASSTGTGFFEQYF. The DNA of the CDR3 is TGTGCCAGCAGTACCGGGACAGGGTTTTTCGAGCAGTACTTC.

The chain has TRBV5-1 and TRBJ1-1; D remains unclear. The germline V gene has CDR1 SGHRS and CDR2 YFSETQ. V lost 0 bases, J lost 2 bases, and 5 bases lay in between. The length of the CDR3 is 13 residues. Here the CDR3 DNA reads TGCGCCAGCAGCTTGGGCAGAAACACTGAAGCTTTCTTT. This translates into CASSLGRNTEAFF.

This clone was seen at least ten times. V is TRBV7-9 and J is TRBJ1-2; D gene ambiguous. CDR1 is SEHNR, CDR2 FQNEAQ, per germline (reference sequence). The CDR3 is made up of 13 amino acids. Trimming pared 5 bases from V and 5 bases from J, leaving 12 bases between. Written as DNA, the CDR3 is TGTGCCAGCAGCCCCGATTGGGAATATGGCTACACCTTC. This codes for CASSPDWEYGYTF.

The V and J genes are TRBV27 and TRBJ1-6; no firm D call. The germline gives CDR1 MNHEY, CDR2 SMNVEV (reference sequence). The CDR3 runs 14 residues. V lost 7 bases and J 5 bases, leaving 12 bases between the germline ends. CDR3 loop: CASKRPVDNSPLHF. CDR3 sequence (DNA): TGTGCCAGCAAACGGCCCGTCGATAATTCACCCCTCCACTTT.

The rearrangement links TRBV11-3 to TRBJ2-1; 7 bases are shared with TRBD2. The CDR3 length is 14 residues. J was trimmed by 6 bases and V by 1 base; bases with no gene match: 3. Germline CDR1 reads SGHNT; CDR2 reads YENEEA. The CDR3 DNA is TGTGCCAGCAGCTTAGGAGCTAGCGGCAATGAGCAGTTCTTC. Translated: CASSLGASGNEQFF. Full variable domain (remainder filled in from reference TRBV11-3 and TRBJ2-1): EAGVVQSPRYKIIEKKQPVAFWCNPISGHNTLYWYLQNLGQGPELLIRYENEEAVDDSQLPKDRFSAERLKGVDSTLKIQPAELGDSAVYLCASSLGASGNEQFFGPGTRLTVL.

This chain connects TRBV7-2 to TRBJ1-6; 7 nucleotides match TRBD1. Per the germline V gene, CDR1 is SGHTA and CDR2 is FQGNSA. The V segment lost 5 bases and the J segment 10 bases; nucleotides outside the gene matches: 8. This CDR3 comprises 14 residues. The CDR3 region has the DNA TGTGCCAGCAGCCCGACAGGGTCCCAATCACCCCTCCACTTT. The encoded protein is CASSPTGSQSPLHF. Supplemented by reference TRBV7-2 and TRBJ1-6, the full variable domain reads GAGVSQSPSNKVTEKGKDVELRCDPISGHTALYWYRQSLGQGLEFLIYFQGNSAPDKSGLPSDRFSAERTGGSVSTLTIQRTQQEDSAVYLCASSPTGSQSPLHFGNGTRLTVT.

This chain uses TRBV5-5 with TRBJ2-7, with D perhaps matching TRBD1 (5 bases). The V end lost 3 bases, the J end lost 7 bases, and 14 bases lay between the germline ends. The germline gives CDR1 SGHKS, CDR2 YYEKEE (reference sequence). This CDR3 comprises 13 residues. Here the CDR3 DNA reads TGTGCCAGCAGCTCCTCCAGGGTCAGGGAGCAGTACGTC. This codes for CASSSSRVREQYV.

The chain is built from TRBV28 and TRBJ2-1, with D possibly matching TRBD1 (6 bases). This CDR3 is built from 12 residues. V dropped 10 bases and J dropped 5 bases, with 12 bases sitting between them. Per the germline V gene, CDR1 is MDHEN and CDR2 is SYDVKM. CDR3 DNA sequence: TGTGCCACCCGGGACAACCACAATGAGCAGTTCTTC. Amino acids: CATRDNHNEQFF.

This clone was counted between two and nine times. The chain links TRBV5-1 to TRBJ2-6; TRBD1 agrees at 9 bases. The CDR3 sequence is 17 residues long. Per the germline V gene, CDR1 is SGHRS and CDR2 is YFSETQ. V dropped 4 bases and J dropped 0; count of bases not matched to a gene: 5. The CDR3 loop reads CASSPTGGGSGANVLTF. CDR3 coding DNA: TGCGCCAGCAGCCCGACAGGGGGGGGCTCTGGGGCCAACGTCCTGACTTTC.

This clone was counted only a few times. This chain links TRBV7-2 with TRBJ2-1; the D is unclear. The CDR3 totals 15 residues. From germline, CDR1 is SGHTA and CDR2 FQGNSA. Trimming removed 1 base from V and 0 bases from J, with 7 bases in between. Here the CDR3 reads CASSLDWGSYNEQFF. Here the CDR3 DNA reads TGTGCCAGCAGCTTAGACTGGGGCTCCTACAATGAGCAGTTCTTC.